Listed below are T cell receptor beta chains from one sample, sequenced in a study of naive and memory T cell subsets. TCRdb re-analysed the UMI-ligation and nested PCR reads in MiXCR, keeping a single row per CDR3 protein. The data show approximately 150,000 distinct CDR3 sequences, 22% seen once. Sequenced sample: naive CD4+ T cells from blood. The receptors originated from a human donor in good health. The CDR3 runs from the conserved cysteine through the conserved F or W. Fields, in order: V gene, clone size, J gene, D gene, CDR3 DNA, CDR3 protein. A D gene is named only where the DNA matches it firmly. The listing skips clone size in some rows; elsewhere it reads once, few, many or a size class.

TRBV3-1	-	TRBJ2-3	TRBD2	TGTGCCAGCAGCCAAGATTTAAGCGGGACTACTGCAGATACGCAGTATTTT	CASSQDLSGTTADTQYF
TRBV18	few	TRBJ2-3	-	TGTGCCAGCTCACAAAGCCCGAATACGCAGTATTTT	CASSQSPNTQYF
TRBV28	many	TRBJ1-2	-	TGTGCCAGCAGTTTTACCGGACAACTTAACTATGGCTACACCTTC	CASSFTGQLNYGYTF
TRBV6-7	few	TRBJ2-1	-	TGTGCCAGCAGTTTCGGCGCAGGTGATGAGCAGTTCTTC	CASSFGAGDEQFF
TRBV5-1	-	TRBJ1-2	TRBD1	TGCGCCAGCAGCTTGGTCCCGGGACAGGGGGATGGCTACACCTTC	CASSLVPGQGDGYTF
TRBV29-1	-	TRBJ1-1	-	TGCAGCGTTGAAACCAGGGCAGGGAACACTGAAGCTTTCTTT	CSVETRAGNTEAFF
TRBV5-1	few	TRBJ2-6	TRBD1	TGCGCCAGCAGGACAGGGGTTGCCGGGGCCAACGTCCTGACTTTC	CASRTGVAGANVLTF
TRBV29-1	few	TRBJ1-3	-	TGCAGCGTTGCACACTTCTCTGGAAACACCATATATTTT	CSVAHFSGNTIYF
TRBV20-1	-	TRBJ2-1	-	TGCAGTGCCCCTATCTCCTACAATGAGCAGTTCTTC	CSAPISYNEQFF
TRBV7-2	-	TRBJ2-1	TRBD2	TGTGCCAGCAGCTTAGTGGGACTAGCGGGAGGGGAGCAGTTCTTC	CASSLVGLAGGEQFF
TRBV12-3/TRBV12-4	few	TRBJ1-1	-	TGTGCCAGCAGTTTTTCCTGGCCGAGACGGAGGAACACTGAAGCTTTCTTT	CASSFSWPRRRNTEAFF
TRBV20-1	-	TRBJ2-5	-	TGCAGTGTCGCCACACTCCAAGAGACCCAGTACTTC	CSVATLQETQYF
TRBV27	many	TRBJ2-7	-	TGTGCCAGCAGTTTATATGGTCAAGAACAATTCTACGAGCAGTACTTC	CASSLYGQEQFYEQYF
TRBV28	few	TRBJ2-5	-	TGTGCCAGCCGCCAAGCCCACGGCCTTGGGACCCAGTACTTC	CASRQAHGLGTQYF
TRBV5-1	few	TRBJ2-1	TRBD1	TGCGCCAGCAGCTTGGGGACAGGGTGGGGTGTTTGGTTCTTC	CASSLGTGWGVWFF
TRBV30	-	TRBJ2-6	-	TGTGCCTGGAGTCCCCCTGGGCTAAACGGGGCCAACGTCCTGACTTTC	CAWSPPGLNGANVLTF
TRBV28	-	TRBJ1-1	TRBD1	TGTGCCAGCAGTCCCTCAACAGGGGGCGGCACTGAAGCTTTCTTT	CASSPSTGGGTEAFF
TRBV6-5	-	TRBJ2-7	TRBD1	TGTGCCAGCAGTTCCCCTGGGACAGGGAGACACTACGAGCAGTACTTC	CASSSPGTGRHYEQYF
TRBV30	-	TRBJ1-4	-	TGTGCCTGGAGTAGGGTGCGACTCGGGATTGGTGAAAAACTGTTTTTT	CAWSRVRLGIGEKLFF
TRBV20-1	-	TRBJ2-7	-	TGCAGTCTCTTCCGACGGAACTACGAGCAGTACTTC	CSLFRRNYEQYF
TRBV7-8	few	TRBJ2-4	-	TGTGCCAGCAGCACCACAGGTTGGGCCAAAAACATTCAGTACTTC	CASSTTGWAKNIQYF
TRBV29-1	-	TRBJ1-1	TRBD1	TGCAGCGTCGACAGGGCGGACACTGAAGCTTTCTTT	CSVDRADTEAFF
TRBV15	-	TRBJ1-2	-	TGTGCCACCTCCCTCATCCGGGGTGACAAGGGCTACACCTTC	CATSLIRGDKGYTF
TRBV29-1	many	TRBJ2-7	TRBD1	TGCAGCGTTGAAGATCGCAGGGGGCAGTACGAGCAGTACTTC	CSVEDRRGQYEQYF
TRBV7-6	-	TRBJ1-2	-	TGTGCCAGCAGCTTGGGGACTAGAGGGAGAATTAACTATGGCTACACCTTC	CASSLGTRGRINYGYTF
TRBV12-3/TRBV12-4	many	TRBJ1-2	-	TGTGCCAGCAGTTTTCGGCAGGGCTATGGCTACACCTTC	CASSFRQGYGYTF
TRBV4-1	-	TRBJ2-7	TRBD2	TGCGCCAGCAGCCAAGGGACTAGCGGTGCCTACGAGCAGTACTTC	CASSQGTSGAYEQYF
TRBV9	-	TRBJ2-1	-	TGTGCCAGCAGCTCCGGACTCTTCAATGAGCAGTTCTTC	CASSSGLFNEQFF
TRBV7-6	few	TRBJ1-1	TRBD1	TGTGCCAGCAGCACCCGAGTGGGGGACAGGGAGGGGAACACTGAAGCTTTCTTT	CASSTRVGDREGNTEAFF
TRBV14	-	TRBJ2-1	-	TGTGCCAGCACCCAAACGGGAAATCCAAAAAGCTCCTACAATGAGCAGTTCTTC	CASTQTGNPKSSYNEQFF
TRBV29-1	-	TRBJ1-2	-	TGCAGCGCCGAAGGTCGCGACTCCCAACTCTATGGCTACACCTTC	CSAEGRDSQLYGYTF
TRBV15	few	TRBJ2-7	-	TGTGCCACCAGCAGAGATTGGAGTTGGGGGGGCCCCTCCTACGAGCAGTACTTC	CATSRDWSWGGPSYEQYF
TRBV9	-	TRBJ2-7	-	TGTGCCAGCAGCGTAGTGTCTGGATACGAGCAGTACTTC	CASSVVSGYEQYF
TRBV5-5	-	TRBJ1-6	-	TGTGCCAGCAGCTTGGTCGCCTTAAATTCACCCCTCCACTTT	CASSLVALNSPLHF
TRBV28	few	TRBJ1-1	TRBD1	TGTGCCAGCAGTTTATCAACAGGGGTGAACACTGAAGCTTTCTTT	CASSLSTGVNTEAFF
TRBV30	few	TRBJ1-3	TRBD1	TGTGCCTGGACCGTGACAGGGGCGTCAGACACCATATATTTT	CAWTVTGASDTIYF
TRBV10-3	many	TRBJ1-6	-	TGTGCCATCAGTGCTGCGGATAATTCACCCCTCCACTTT	CAISAADNSPLHF
TRBV6-5	-	TRBJ2-5	TRBD1	TGTGCCAGCAGTTACGCCCGGACAGGGAAAGAGACCCAGTACTTC	CASSYARTGKETQYF
TRBV12-3/TRBV12-4	few	TRBJ2-1	TRBD1	TGTGCCAGCAGTTTGAAGGCCGGGACAGGGGGTGGCGATGAGCAGTTCTTC	CASSLKAGTGGGDEQFF
TRBV20-1	-	TRBJ2-1	-	TGCAGTGCTAGACCCCCCCCCTCCTACAATGAGCAGTTCTTC	CSARPPPSYNEQFF
TRBV7-2	-	TRBJ2-3	TRBD2	TGTGCCAGCAGCCTCTCTAAGGCTAGCGGTGCAGATACGCAGTATTTT	CASSLSKASGADTQYF
TRBV6-5	-	TRBJ2-5	-	TGTGCCAGCAGTTACTCTCCAGAAGAGACCCAGTACTTC	CASSYSPEETQYF
TRBV10-1	few	TRBJ2-5	-	TGCGCCAGCAGTAACAACCGGGCCCAAGAGACCCAGTACTTC	CASSNNRAQETQYF
TRBV24-1	-	TRBJ2-2	-	TGTGCCACCAGTGATCCCCAACGGGGCGGGGAGCTGTTTTTT	CATSDPQRGGELFF
TRBV3-1	-	TRBJ2-1	-	TGTGCCAGCAGCCAAGATATTGGAGGGGGCGATGAGCAGTTCTTC	CASSQDIGGGDEQFF
TRBV28	-	TRBJ2-5	TRBD2	TGTGCCAGCAGACTAGCGGGAGGTCTGGAGATCCAGTACTTC	CASRLAGGLEIQYF
TRBV5-1	few	TRBJ1-3	-	TGCGCCAGCTCCGGGACGGACCCCTCTGGAAACACCATATATTTT	CASSGTDPSGNTIYF
TRBV19	few	TRBJ1-6	-	TGTGCCAGTAGCGCCGGGACGTATAATTCACCCCTCCACTTT	CASSAGTYNSPLHF
TRBV28	few	TRBJ1-5	TRBD1	TGTGCCATCGAGAGGGGGCGCGACCAGCCCCAGCATTTT	CAIERGRDQPQHF